The present TCR beta chain was sequenced within a study of immune evolution from preneoplasia to lung adenocarcinoma. Whole-study results and caveats: Normal lung had the highest top T cell clone frequencies. Later-stage lesions appeared to have more T cells, more diversity, less clonality.

H&E slides confirmed each diagnosis, reviewed by two pathologists independently. V lost 0 bases, J lost 9 bases, and 9 bases lay in between. Germline V CDR1 and CDR2: ENHRY, SYGVKD. The CDR3 has 13 amino acids. Libraries were prepared by immunoSEQ multiplex PCR; TCRdb keeps only in-frame clonotypes and omits some of them. This sample has 2,000 to 2,500 clones, with less than 85% found just once. In the case of this clone: Its antigen is undetermined.

Sequenced input: FFPE lung adenocarcinoma in situ tissue. This TCR derives from a person aged 65 to 85 with lung adenocarcinoma. The chain carries TRBV10-3 and TRBJ1-5; D perhaps matches TRBD1 (5 bases). CDR3 sequence: CAISESEGRPQHF. DNA for the CDR3: TGTGCCATCAGTGAGTCCGAGGGACGGCCCCAGCATTTT.